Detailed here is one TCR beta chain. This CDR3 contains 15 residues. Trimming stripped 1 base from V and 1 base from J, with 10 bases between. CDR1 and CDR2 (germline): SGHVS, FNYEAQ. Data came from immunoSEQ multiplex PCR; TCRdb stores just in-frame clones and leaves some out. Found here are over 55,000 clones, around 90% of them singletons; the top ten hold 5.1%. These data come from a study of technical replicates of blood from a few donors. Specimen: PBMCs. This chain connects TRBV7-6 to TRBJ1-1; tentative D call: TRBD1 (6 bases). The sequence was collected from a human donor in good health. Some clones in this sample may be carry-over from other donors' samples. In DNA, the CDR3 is TGTGCCAGCAGCTTAGATGGACAGAGGAACACTGAAGCTTTCTTT. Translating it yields CASSLDGQRNTEAFF. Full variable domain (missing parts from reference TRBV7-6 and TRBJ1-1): GAGVSQSPRYKVTKRGQDVALRCDPISGHVSLYWYRQALGQGPEFLTYFNYEAQQDKSGLPNDRFSAERPEGSISTLTIQRTEQRDSAMYRCASSLDGQRNTEAFFGQGTRLTVV.